This TCR beta chain was sequenced during a study of early T cells in non-severe SARS-CoV-2 infection. Study details: Chains were not paired, and sequencing was done on bulk RNA from unsorted whole blood. Broader study findings: Clonotype matching in VDJdb favored anti-spike CD8 responses and did not capture private and CD4 specificities.

A few counts support this clonotype. Its antigen remains unknown. Germline CDR1 MNHEY, CDR2 SVGEGT. V lost 7 bases to trimming and J lost 3 bases; unmatched junction nucleotides: 9. This CDR3 comprises 14 residues. Researchers tagged individual cDNA molecules with unique molecular identifiers. A single record per CDR3 protein comes from TCRdb applying MiXCR to the 5' RACE reads. The sample holds some 89,000 distinct CDR3 sequences, 9.5% to 12% seen once. The TCR was taken from an adult who was a healthcare worker with PCR-confirmed SARS-CoV-2 infection or an uninfected control (not recorded which). The sequences come from whole blood, collected at baseline. V usage is TRBV6-2 or TRBV6-3 and J usage is TRBJ2-7; 7 bases are shared with TRBD2. The DNA of the CDR3 is TGTGCCAGCATGAGGGCAGGACTAGACTACGAGCAGTACTTC. Amino acid sequence: CASMRAGLDYEQYF.